Described below is a single TCR beta chain sequence and its context. No antigen is known for it. The data are from a study of EBV T-cell therapy then PD-1 blockade in nasopharyngeal carcinoma. Noted treatment: AdE1-LMPpoly-expanded autologous EBV-specific T-cell therapy followed by anti-PD-1 nivolumab. The V gene end was trimmed by 6 bases and the J gene end by 8 bases; junction bases not matched to a gene: 17. This CDR3 contains 17 residues. Profiled with immunoSEQ multiplex PCR; TCRdb holds only in-frame clones, not every one. The data contain about 22,000 clones, over 75% of them singletons. This clonotype originated in a man aged 35 to 55 with nasopharyngeal carcinoma. This specimen was CD8+ T cells from blood, taken at day -245 from a patient whose treatment included autologous EBV-specific T cells and nivolumab. This sequence joins TRBV5-3 and TRBJ2-1; 10 nucleotides align to TRBD2. TRBV5-3 is marked as an open reading frame, function uncertain. The CDR3 here is CARILVGGTSATHEQFF. The CDR3, as DNA: TGTGCCAGAATCCTGGTCGGGGGGACTAGCGCAACTCATGAGCAGTTCTTC.